A single sample is the source of the 30 T cell receptor beta chains below, sequenced in a study of OX40 agonist ivuxolimab in advanced cancers. Here immunoSEQ multiplex PCR was the method, and the copy in TCRdb shows in-frame clones only, minus some. There are about 99,000 clones in the sample; approximately 94% occur only once, and 0.15% to 0.2% lies in the top ten. The sequenced sample was CD4+ or CD8+ T cells sorted from blood, obtained in a trial of the OX40 agonist ivuxolimab. The source of these receptors is an adult with an advanced solid tumor such as melanoma, head and neck, liver or kidney cancer.

The gene calls are TRBV19 and TRBJ1-5, with TRBD1 identical over 9 bases. Germline V gives CDR1 LNHDA, CDR2 SQIVND (reference sequence). J gave up 5 bases and V 5 bases, and 1 base lay outside the gene matches. The CDR3 has 13 amino acids. The DNA for the CDR3 is TGTGCCAGTAGTCGACAGGGGGATCAGCCCCAGCATTTT. Its translation: CASSRQGDQPQHF.

CDR3 sequence (DNA): TGTGCCAGCAGCTTCATCAGGGATCCCAATCAGCCCCAGCATTTT. Translated, it gives CASSFIRDPNQPQHF. The J gene is TRBJ1-5, the V gene TRBV5-6; possibly TRBD1 for D (5 bases). V was shortened by 2 bases and J by 3 bases, with 12 bases between the two germline ends. CDR1 is SGHDT and CDR2 is YYEEEE in the germline V gene. The CDR3 loop spans 15 amino acids.

V and J are TRBV7-8 and TRBJ2-7; perhaps TRBD2 as D (6 bases). This CDR3 is 17 amino acids long. Trimming removed 8 bases at V and 2 bases at J, with 25 bases between. The germline CDR1 and CDR2 sequences are SGHVS and FQNEAQ. CDR3 coding DNA: TGTGCCAGCGGCCTCGTCTCCGGGACTGGTCTCACCTACGAGCAGTACTTC. Encoded protein: CASGLVSGTGLTYEQYF.

The chain links TRBV14 to TRBJ2-5; D is uncertain. This CDR3 has 15 amino acids. Deletions cut 0 bases from V and 2 bases from J, with 10 bases between. CDR1 SGHDN and CDR2 FVKESK come from the germline V gene. The DNA of the CDR3 is TGTGCCAGCAGCCAAGATTGGGTCGGACAAGAGACCCAGTACTTC. This codes for CASSQDWVGQETQYF. The full variable domain, its missing parts supplied by reference TRBV14 and TRBJ2-5, is EAGVTQFPSHSVIEKGQTVTLRCDPISGHDNLYWYRRVMGKEIKFLLHFVKESKQDESGMPNNRFLAERTGGTYSTLKVQPAELEDSGVYFCASSQDWVGQETQYFGPGTRLLVL.

This clone came up a few times. The rearrangement uses TRBV2 and TRBJ2-1; TRBD1 is a possible D gene (5 bases). Germline CDR1 and CDR2: SNHLY and FYNNEI. The CDR3 covers 15 residues. Trimming took off 3 bases at V and 10 bases at J, with 19 bases between the two ends. The CDR3 is CASSELERQSQEQFF. CDR3 coding DNA: TGTGCCAGCAGTGAGCTTGAAAGACAGTCTCAGGAGCAGTTCTTC.

The rearrangement uses TRBV7-9 and TRBJ1-2; D possibly corresponds to TRBD1 (6 bases). This CDR3 comprises 13 residues. V was pared by 5 bases and J by 6 bases, with 13 bases between. Germline CDR1 and CDR2: SEHNR and FQNEAQ (reference sequence). CDR3 nucleotides: TGTGCCAGCAGCCAAACAGGGTTCCATGGCTACACCTTC. As protein: CASSQTGFHGYTF.

The chain combines TRBV28 with TRBJ1-3; 7 bases fit TRBD1. V shed 2 bases and J 4 bases; nucleotides not matched to a gene: 5. CDR3 length: 15 residues. Germline assignment: CDR1 MDHEN and CDR2 SYDVKM. The CDR3 DNA sequence: TGTGCCAGCAGTTTAGGAGGGGGCGCCGGAAACACCATATATTTT. It encodes CASSLGGGAGNTIYF.

V and J are TRBV12-5 and TRBJ2-2; 9 nucleotides match TRBD1. The CDR3 contains 18 residues. The J segment lost 4 bases and the V segment lost 2 bases, leaving 11 bases of the junction unmatched. CDR1 and CDR2 from the germline V gene are LGHNT and FRNRAP. The CDR3 is CASGLNPAQGAPTGELFF. Written as DNA, the CDR3 is TGTGCTAGTGGTTTGAACCCCGCACAGGGGGCGCCCACCGGGGAGCTGTTTTTT.

The J gene is TRBJ1-4, the V gene TRBV5-1, with TRBD1 as a possible D gene (5 bases). Germline lookup yields CDR1 SGHRS and CDR2 YFSETQ. The CDR3 extends over 15 amino acids. V was trimmed by 4 bases and J by 6 bases, leaving 16 bases between them. The CDR3: CASSPRGGKDEKLFF. DNA for the CDR3: TGCGCCAGCAGCCCCCGTGGGGGGAAGGATGAAAAACTGTTTTTT.

J is TRBJ1-1 and V is TRBV5-6; the D is unclear. From germline, CDR1 is SGHDT and CDR2 YYEEEE. The CDR3 is made up of 14 amino acids. V lost 2 bases and J lost 4, with 12 bases in between. The CDR3 loop is CASSFSVVGTEAFF. CDR3 nucleotides: TGTGCCAGCAGCTTTTCAGTGGTTGGCACTGAAGCTTTCTTT. The full variable domain, in which reference TRBV5-6 and TRBJ1-1 provide the parts outside the CDR3, is DAGVTQSPTHLIKTRGQQVTLRCSPKSGHDTVSWYQQALGQGPQFIFQYYEEEERQRGNFPDRFSGHQFPNYSSELNVNALLLGDSALYLCASSFSVVGTEAFFGQGTRLTVV.

The chain joins TRBV4-3 to TRBJ1-1; D may be TRBD1 (6 bases). The CDR3 sequence is 14 residues long. Between the trimmed V and J ends, which lost 4 bases and 4 bases, there was a span of 13 bases. Germline CDR1 and CDR2: LGHNA and YSLEER. CDR3: CASSPGTPGTEAFF. CDR3 bases: TGCGCCAGCAGCCCCGGGACACCCGGCACTGAAGCTTTCTTT.

This clone was seen just once. The chain uses TRBV28 and TRBJ2-7; 8 bases are shared with TRBD1. The ends lost 3 bases at V and 3 bases at J; junction bases unmatched: 4. The CDR3 length is 14 residues. Germline-derived CDR1 and CDR2 are MDHEN and SYDVKM. DNA of the CDR3: TGTGCCAGCAGTTTCTCGACAGGGGTCTACGAGCAGTACTTC. This translates into CASSFSTGVYEQYF.

This chain joins TRBV5-1 and TRBJ2-7; 9 bases align to TRBD2. This CDR3 contains 16 residues. V was pared by 0 bases and J by 0 bases, with 4 bases of the junction left unmatched. Germline CDR1 and CDR2: SGHRS and YFSETQ. The CDR3 here is CASSLGLAGFSYEQYF. DNA of the CDR3: TGCGCCAGCAGCTTGGGGCTAGCGGGATTCTCCTACGAGCAGTACTTC.

CDR3 region: CASRLTGNTGELFF. For the CDR3, the DNA is TGTGCCAGCAGGTTGACAGGGAACACCGGGGAGCTGTTTTTT. V is TRBV9 and J is TRBJ2-2; perhaps TRBD1 as D (6 bases). V gave up 5 bases and J gave up 1 base, with 9 bases separating them. Per the germline V gene, CDR1 is SGDLS and CDR2 is YYNGEE. This CDR3 has 14 residues. The complete variable domain, with remaining parts taken from reference TRBV9 and TRBJ2-2, reads DSGVTQTPKHLITATGQRVTLRCSPRSGDLSVYWYQQSLDQGLQFLIQYYNGEERAKGNILERFSAQQFPDLHSELNLSSLELGDSALYFCASRLTGNTGELFFGEGSRLTVL.

The rearrangement uses TRBV11-2 and TRBJ1-6; D remains ambiguous. This CDR3 is 13 amino acids long. V was cut by 0 bases and J by 7 bases, with 4 bases left in between. Germline V CDR1 and CDR2: SGHAT, FQNNGV. CDR3 bases: TGTGCCAGCAGCTTAGATGAGAATTCACCCCTCCACTTT. Translation: CASSLDENSPLHF.

The chain joins TRBV10-3 to TRBJ1-3; 10 bases fit TRBD1. The CDR3 loop spans 21 amino acids. J lost 2 bases, V lost 0 bases, and 16 bases had no gene match. Looked up from germline, CDR1 is ENHRY and CDR2 is SYGVKD. The DNA for the CDR3 is TGTGCCATCAGTGAGTCTGAGGACAGGGGGAACTTTGGATGGACTGGAAACACCATATATTTT. Its protein is CAISESEDRGNFGWTGNTIYF.

This rearrangement joins TRBV5-1 to TRBJ1-3; D gene uncertain. Germline lookup yields CDR1 SGHRS and CDR2 YFSETQ. The CDR3 is 14 amino acids. Trimming cost V 4 bases and J 1 base, with 9 bases left between them. CDR3 DNA: TGCGCCAGCAGCCTCGAGGGATCTGGAAACACCATATATTTT. Amino acids: CASSLEGSGNTIYF.

The gene calls are TRBV27 and TRBJ2-7; the match to TRBD2 covers 7 bases. The CDR3 is 16 residues long. V trimming: 2 bases; J trimming: 1 base; junction bases outside the gene matches: 8. CDR1 is MNHEY, CDR2 SMNVEV, per germline (reference sequence). The CDR3 DNA follows: TGTGCCAGCAGTTTAAGGTCGGGCGGGAGTTCCTACGAGCAGTACTTC. Its protein product is CASSLRSGGSSYEQYF.

This chain joins TRBV6-6 and TRBJ1-2; D is ambiguous. The V and J ends lost 5 bases and 9 bases respectively, with 10 bases between them. Germline values: CDR1 MNHNY, CDR2 SVGAGI (reference sequence). The CDR3 has 11 residues. The CDR3 sequence is CASSTTWSYTF. Written as DNA, the CDR3 is TGTGCCAGCAGTACAACATGGAGCTACACCTTC.

This chain joins TRBV4-3 and TRBJ1-1; TRBD1 matches at 9 bases. This CDR3 has 14 amino acids. Germline V gives CDR1 LGHNA, CDR2 YSLEER. J gave up 4 bases and V 1 base, and 1 base lay outside the gene matches. The CDR3 DNA reads as TGCGCCAGCAGCCAAGCGACAGGGGGCACTGAAGCTTTCTTT. Protein: CASSQATGGTEAFF.

DNA of the CDR3: TGTGCCAGCAGCTTAGAGGAAGGGAGGACAGATACGCAGTATTTT. Protein: CASSLEEGRTDTQYF. The J gene is TRBJ2-3, the V gene TRBV7-2, with a possible D match to TRBD2 (6 bases). The ends were cut back, 1 base at V and 3 bases at J, with 11 bases in the middle. Germline loops: CDR1 SGHTA, CDR2 FQGNSA. The CDR3 loop spans 15 amino acids.

This chain connects TRBV30 to TRBJ1-6, with no clear D. The CDR3 is 20 amino acids. The V gene's germline CDR1 is GTSNPN and CDR2 SVGIG (reference sequence). V lost 0 bases and J lost 0, with 21 bases in between. As DNA, the CDR3 is TGTGCCTGGAGTGTACTTCCGTCCGGGCCCACAAGCTCCTATAATTCACCCCTCCACTTT. Protein product: CAWSVLPSGPTSSYNSPLHF.

The rearrangement links TRBV11-2 to TRBJ2-7, with D perhaps given as TRBD1 or TRBD2 (5 bases each). The CDR3 totals 14 residues. CDR1 is SGHAT and CDR2 is FQNNGV in the germline V gene. V lost 5 bases to trimming and J lost 1 base, with 12 bases between them. The CDR3 nucleotides are TGTGCCAGCAGCCTCTTGGGGGATTCCTACGAGCAGTACTTC. This encodes CASSLLGDSYEQYF.

V gene TRBV29-1 combines with J gene TRBJ2-7, with D possibly TRBD2 on 5 matching bases. Trimming pared 6 bases from V and 5 bases from J, leaving 26 bases between. CDR1 SQVTM and CDR2 ANQGSEA come from the germline V gene. The CDR3 loop spans 16 amino acids. CDR3 protein: CSVPGPTTAGGNEQYF. DNA of the CDR3: TGCAGCGTCCCCGGACCGACTACGGCGGGTGGCAACGAGCAGTACTTC.

The gene calls are TRBV10-3 and TRBJ1-2; 7 nucleotides line up with TRBD1. This CDR3 comprises 17 residues. The V gene end was trimmed by 6 bases and the J gene end by 1 base; junction bases not matched to a gene: 14. From germline, CDR1 is ENHRY and CDR2 SYGVKD. The CDR3 nucleotides read TGTGCCATCAGGGCATCAGGGGGGCAGGAGGGTAACTATGGCTACACCTTC. As protein: CAIRASGGQEGNYGYTF.

This sequence joins TRBV7-2 and TRBJ2-5; possibly TRBD2 for D (5 bases). The germline V gene encodes CDR1 SGHTA and CDR2 FQGNSA. V lost 5 bases and J lost 4, with 14 bases in between. The CDR3 has 14 residues. Written as DNA, the CDR3 is TGTGCCAGCAGCCCCGGGGTCTCGAGAGAGACCCAGTACTTC. It encodes CASSPGVSRETQYF.

This sequence joins TRBV5-4 and TRBJ1-2; D is uncertain. Per germline, CDR1 SGHNT and CDR2 YYREEE (reference sequence). With 2 bases removed from V and 4 bases from J, the gap between germline ends came to 15 bases. This CDR3 is 15 amino acids long. The CDR3 DNA is TGTGCCAGCAGCTTAGTTGTGGAGGGTGCCTATGGCTACACCTTC. Amino acids: CASSLVVEGAYGYTF.

This chain's CDR3 is CASSLATGGGSGANVLTF. CDR3 bases: TGCGCCAGCAGCTTGGCCACGGGGGGCGGCTCTGGGGCCAACGTCCTGACTTTC. This sequence joins TRBV5-1 and TRBJ2-6, with TRBD2 as a possible D gene (7 bases). V was shortened by 0 bases and J by 0 bases, with 13 bases between the two germline ends. The CDR3 length is 18 residues. The germline V gene encodes CDR1 SGHRS and CDR2 YFSETQ.

This clone was seen a handful of times. This rearrangement joins TRBV7-8 to TRBJ1-5; 7 nucleotides agree with TRBD1. There are 14 residues in the CDR3. Germline CDR1 is SGHVS and CDR2 is FQNEAQ. Unmatched junction bases numbered 7, after V lost 5 bases and J lost 6 bases. The CDR3 DNA follows: TGTGCCAGCAGCCGGCGGGACAGTAGTCAGCCCCAGCATTTT. Its translation is CASSRRDSSQPQHF. Based on the CDR3 plus reference TRBV7-8 and TRBJ1-5, the full variable domain is GAGVSQSPRYKVAKRGQDVALRCDPISGHVSLFWYQQALGQGPEFLTYFQNEAQLDKSGLPSDRFFAERPEGSVSTLKIQRTQQEDSAVYLCASSRRDSSQPQHFGDGTRLSIL.

The chain recombines TRBV5-4 with TRBJ2-3, with 10 bases lining up with TRBD2. The CDR3 totals 16 residues. Germline loops: CDR1 SGHNT, CDR2 YYREEE (reference sequence). V trimming: 2 bases; J trimming: 2 bases; junction bases outside the gene matches: 5. CDR3 amino acids: CASSFLTSGITDTQYF. The CDR3 region has the DNA TGTGCCAGCAGCTTCCTAACTAGCGGGATCACAGATACGCAGTATTTT.